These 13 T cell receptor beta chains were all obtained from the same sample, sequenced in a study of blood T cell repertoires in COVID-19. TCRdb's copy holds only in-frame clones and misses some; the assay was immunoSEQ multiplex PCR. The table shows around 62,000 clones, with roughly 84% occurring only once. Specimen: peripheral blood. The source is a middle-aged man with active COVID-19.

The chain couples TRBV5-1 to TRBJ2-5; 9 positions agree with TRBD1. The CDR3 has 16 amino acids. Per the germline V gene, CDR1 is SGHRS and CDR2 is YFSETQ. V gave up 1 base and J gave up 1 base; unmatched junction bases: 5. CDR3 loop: CASSLTGTGTQETQYF. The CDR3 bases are TGCGCCAGCAGCTTGACCGGGACAGGGACCCAAGAGACCCAGTACTTC.

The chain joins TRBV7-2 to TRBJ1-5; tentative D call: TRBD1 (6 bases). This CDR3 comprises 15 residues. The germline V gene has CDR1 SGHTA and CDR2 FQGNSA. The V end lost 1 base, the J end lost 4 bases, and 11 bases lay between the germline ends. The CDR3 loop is CASSLGIRGNQPQHF. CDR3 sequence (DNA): TGTGCCAGCAGCTTAGGGATCAGGGGAAATCAGCCCCAGCATTTT.

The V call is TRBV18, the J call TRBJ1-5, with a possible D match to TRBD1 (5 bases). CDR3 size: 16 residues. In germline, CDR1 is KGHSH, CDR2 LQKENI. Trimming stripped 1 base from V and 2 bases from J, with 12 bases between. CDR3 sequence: CASSPLNRTRNQPQHF. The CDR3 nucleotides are TGTGCCAGCTCACCACTGAACAGGACGCGCAATCAGCCCCAGCATTTT.

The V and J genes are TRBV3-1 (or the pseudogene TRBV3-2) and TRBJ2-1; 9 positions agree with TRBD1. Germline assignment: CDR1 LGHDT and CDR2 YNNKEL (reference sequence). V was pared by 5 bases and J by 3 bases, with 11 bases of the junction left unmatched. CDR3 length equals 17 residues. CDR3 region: CASSAARTGENYNEQFF. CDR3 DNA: TGTGCCAGCAGCGCAGCCCGGACAGGGGAAAACTACAATGAGCAGTTCTTC.

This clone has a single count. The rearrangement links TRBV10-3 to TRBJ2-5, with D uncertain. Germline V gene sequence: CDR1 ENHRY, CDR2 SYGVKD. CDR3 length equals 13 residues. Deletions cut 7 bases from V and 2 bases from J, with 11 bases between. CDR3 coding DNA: TGTGCCATCACCCGCCAGGTTCAAGAGACCCAGTACTTC. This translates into CAITRQVQETQYF.

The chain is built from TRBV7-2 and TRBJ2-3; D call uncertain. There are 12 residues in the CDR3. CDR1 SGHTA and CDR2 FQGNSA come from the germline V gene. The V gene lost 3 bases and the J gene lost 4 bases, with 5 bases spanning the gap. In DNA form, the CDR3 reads TGTGCCAGCAGCTTTAATGCAGATACGCAGTATTTT. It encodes CASSFNADTQYF.

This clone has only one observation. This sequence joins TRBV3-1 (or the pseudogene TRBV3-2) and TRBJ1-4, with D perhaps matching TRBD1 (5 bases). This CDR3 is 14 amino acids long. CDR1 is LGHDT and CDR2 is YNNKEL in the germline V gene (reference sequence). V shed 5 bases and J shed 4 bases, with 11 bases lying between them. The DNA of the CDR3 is TGTGCCAGCAGCGAAAGGGGCAATAATGAAAAACTGTTTTTT. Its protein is CASSERGNNEKLFF.

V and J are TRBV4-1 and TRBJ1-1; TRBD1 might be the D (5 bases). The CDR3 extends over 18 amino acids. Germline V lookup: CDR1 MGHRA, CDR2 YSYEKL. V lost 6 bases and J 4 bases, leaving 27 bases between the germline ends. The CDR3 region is CASRPIGRGLPWGTEAFF. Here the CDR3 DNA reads TGCGCCAGCAGACCCATCGGGAGGGGCCTCCCGTGGGGCACTGAAGCTTTCTTT.

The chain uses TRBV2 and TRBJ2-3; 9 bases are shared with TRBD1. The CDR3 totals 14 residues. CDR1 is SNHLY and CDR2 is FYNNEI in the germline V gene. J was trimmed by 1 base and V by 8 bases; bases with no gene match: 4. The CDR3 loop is CASLRDRGTDTQYF. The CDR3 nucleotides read TGTGCCAGCTTACGGGACAGGGGCACAGATACGCAGTATTTT.

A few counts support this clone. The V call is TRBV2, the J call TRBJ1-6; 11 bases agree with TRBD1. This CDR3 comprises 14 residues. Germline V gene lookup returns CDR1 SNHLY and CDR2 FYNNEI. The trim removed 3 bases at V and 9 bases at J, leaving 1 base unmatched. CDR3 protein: CASSEDRGLSPLHF. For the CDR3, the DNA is TGTGCCAGCAGTGAGGACAGGGGGCTTTCACCCCTCCACTTT.

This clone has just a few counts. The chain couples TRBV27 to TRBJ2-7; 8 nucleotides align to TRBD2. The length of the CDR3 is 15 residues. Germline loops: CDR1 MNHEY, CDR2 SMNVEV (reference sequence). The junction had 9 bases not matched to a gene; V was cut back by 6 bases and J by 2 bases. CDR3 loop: CASSRSGGWPYEQYF. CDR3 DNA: TGTGCCAGCAGCCGGTCGGGGGGGTGGCCCTACGAGCAGTACTTC.

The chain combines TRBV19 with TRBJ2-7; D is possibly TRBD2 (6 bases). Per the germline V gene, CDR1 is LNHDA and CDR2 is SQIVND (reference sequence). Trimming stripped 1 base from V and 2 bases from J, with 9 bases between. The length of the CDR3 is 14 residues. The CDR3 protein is CASSIGGGAYEQYF. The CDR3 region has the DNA TGTGCCAGTAGTATAGGAGGAGGGGCCTACGAGCAGTACTTC.

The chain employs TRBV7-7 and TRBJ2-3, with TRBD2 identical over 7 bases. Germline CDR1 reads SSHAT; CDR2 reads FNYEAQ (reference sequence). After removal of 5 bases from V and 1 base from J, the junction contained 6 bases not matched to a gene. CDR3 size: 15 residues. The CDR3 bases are TGTGCCAGCAGCAAAATCCGGGGGGGCACAGATACGCAGTATTTT. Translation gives CASSKIRGGTDTQYF. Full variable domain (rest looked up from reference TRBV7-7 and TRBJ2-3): GAGVSQSPRYKVTKRGQDVTLRCDPISSHATLYWYQQALGQGPEFLTYFNYEAQPDKSGLPSDRFSAERPEGSISTLTIQRTEQRDSAMYRCASSKIRGGTDTQYFGPGTRLTVL.